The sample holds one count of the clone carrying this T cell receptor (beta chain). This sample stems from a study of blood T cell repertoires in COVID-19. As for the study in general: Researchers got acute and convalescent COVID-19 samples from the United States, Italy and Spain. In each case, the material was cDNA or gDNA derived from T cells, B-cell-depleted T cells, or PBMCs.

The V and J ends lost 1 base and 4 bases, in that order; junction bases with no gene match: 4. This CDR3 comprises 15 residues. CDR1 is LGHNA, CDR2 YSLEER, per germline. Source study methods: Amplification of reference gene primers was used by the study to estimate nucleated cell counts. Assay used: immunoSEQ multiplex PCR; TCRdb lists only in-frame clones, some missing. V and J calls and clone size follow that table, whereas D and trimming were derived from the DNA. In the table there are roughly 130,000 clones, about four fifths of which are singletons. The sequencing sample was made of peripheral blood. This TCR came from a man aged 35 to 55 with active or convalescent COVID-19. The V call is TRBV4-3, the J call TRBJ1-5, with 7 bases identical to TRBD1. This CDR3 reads CASSQGQGWNQPQHF. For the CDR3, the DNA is TGCGCCAGCAGCCAAGGACAGGGATGGAATCAGCCCCAGCATTTT.